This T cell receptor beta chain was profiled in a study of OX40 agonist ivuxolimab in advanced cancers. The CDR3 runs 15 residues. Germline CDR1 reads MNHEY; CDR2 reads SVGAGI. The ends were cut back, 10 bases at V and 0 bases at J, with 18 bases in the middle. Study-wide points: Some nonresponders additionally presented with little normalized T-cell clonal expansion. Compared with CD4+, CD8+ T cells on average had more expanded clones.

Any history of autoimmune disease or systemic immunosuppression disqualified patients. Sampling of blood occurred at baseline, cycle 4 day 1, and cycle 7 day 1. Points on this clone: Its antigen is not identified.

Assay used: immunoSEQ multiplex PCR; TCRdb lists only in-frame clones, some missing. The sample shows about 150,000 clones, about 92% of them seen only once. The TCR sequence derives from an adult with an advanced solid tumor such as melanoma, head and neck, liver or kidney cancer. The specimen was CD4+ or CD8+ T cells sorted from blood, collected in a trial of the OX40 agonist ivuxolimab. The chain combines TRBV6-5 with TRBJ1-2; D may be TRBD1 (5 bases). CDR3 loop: CATSWGDVTNYGYTF. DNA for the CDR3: TGTGCCACCTCGTGGGGGGATGTAACTAACTATGGCTACACCTTC.